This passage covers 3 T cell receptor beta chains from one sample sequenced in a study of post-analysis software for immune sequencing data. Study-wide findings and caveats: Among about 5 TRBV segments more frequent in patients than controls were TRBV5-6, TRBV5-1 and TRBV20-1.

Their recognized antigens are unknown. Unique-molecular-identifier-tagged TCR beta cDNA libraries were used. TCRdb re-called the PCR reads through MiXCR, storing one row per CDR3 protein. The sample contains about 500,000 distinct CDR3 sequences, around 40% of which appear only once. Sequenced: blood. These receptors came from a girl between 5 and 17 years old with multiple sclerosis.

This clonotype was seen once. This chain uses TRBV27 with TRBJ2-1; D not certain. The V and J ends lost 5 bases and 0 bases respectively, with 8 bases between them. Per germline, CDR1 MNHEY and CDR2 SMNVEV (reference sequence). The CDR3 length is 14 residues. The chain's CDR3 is CASSQISSYNEQFF. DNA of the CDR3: TGTGCCAGCAGTCAGATAAGCTCCTACAATGAGCAGTTCTTC.

The DNA for the CDR3 is TGCAGCGTTTACTTACGGACAGAGGCCTACGAGCAGTACTTC. This gives the protein CSVYLRTEAYEQYF. The rearrangement links TRBV29-1 to TRBJ2-7; a weak D match, TRBD1 (6 bases). This CDR3 comprises 14 residues. V was trimmed by 5 bases and J by 2 bases, leaving 16 bases between them. Germline CDR1 SQVTM, CDR2 ANQGSEA.

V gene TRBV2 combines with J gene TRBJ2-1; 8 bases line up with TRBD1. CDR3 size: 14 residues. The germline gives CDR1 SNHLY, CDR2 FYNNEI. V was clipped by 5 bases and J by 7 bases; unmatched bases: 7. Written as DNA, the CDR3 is TGTGCCAGCAGTCGGACAGGGTTGGGAAATGAGCAGTTCTTC. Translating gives CASSRTGLGNEQFF. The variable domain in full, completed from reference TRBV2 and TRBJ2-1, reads EPEVTQTPSHQVTQMGQEVILRCVPISNHLYFYWYRQILGQKVEFLVSFYNNEISEKSEIFDDQFSVERPDGSNFTLKIRSTKLEDSAMYFCASSRTGLGNEQFFGPGTRLTVL.